The present T cell receptor (beta chain) was sequenced within a study of monozygotic twins with inflammatory bowel disease. Study results and caveats: The authors could not tell different T cell subtypes apart.

Germline CDR1 reads DFQATT; CDR2 reads SNEGSKA (reference sequence). The CDR3 extends over 13 amino acids. Reprocessing the 5' RACE reads, TCRdb reports a single entry for every CDR3 protein and omits DNA. The specimen's table records around 210,000 distinct CDR3 sequences. About this clonotype itself: Its antigen is not known.

The sequence was obtained from a human donor with ulcerative colitis or Crohn's disease, or a healthy co-twin of an affected twin (not recorded which). Sequencing was done on a sample of blood. This chain links TRBV20-1 with TRBJ2-2. CDR3: CSVTKSNTGELFF.